Only a few counts were recorded for the clone carrying this TCR beta chain. Its antigen is still unknown. V shed 3 bases and J shed 9 bases, with 12 bases lying between them. This CDR3 is 13 amino acids long. In germline, CDR1 is WSHSY, CDR2 SAAADI. Patient tissue came from resections in Japan or China, 2014–2017. This table comes from immunoSEQ multiplex PCR, and its TCRdb copy is limited to in-frame clones, with some not included. The data hold about 11,000 clones, with 65% to 80% observed a single time. The data are from a study of immune evolution from preneoplasia to lung adenocarcinoma. Findings and caveats of the study: Later-stage lesions appeared to have more T cells, more diversity, less clonality. Top clone frequencies peaked in normal lung, apparently declining through invasive adenocarcinoma.

J is TRBJ2-1 and V is TRBV10-2; a weak D match, TRBD1 (5 bases). This sequence was found in a person in their sixties or seventies with lung adenocarcinoma. Some clones in this sample may be carry-over from other donors' samples. Sequencing was carried out using FFPE normal lung tissue adjacent to the tumor. CDR3 sequence reads: CASSDSRVGEQFF. DNA for the CDR3: TGCGCCAGCAGTGATTCCAGGGTCGGTGAGCAGTTCTTC.